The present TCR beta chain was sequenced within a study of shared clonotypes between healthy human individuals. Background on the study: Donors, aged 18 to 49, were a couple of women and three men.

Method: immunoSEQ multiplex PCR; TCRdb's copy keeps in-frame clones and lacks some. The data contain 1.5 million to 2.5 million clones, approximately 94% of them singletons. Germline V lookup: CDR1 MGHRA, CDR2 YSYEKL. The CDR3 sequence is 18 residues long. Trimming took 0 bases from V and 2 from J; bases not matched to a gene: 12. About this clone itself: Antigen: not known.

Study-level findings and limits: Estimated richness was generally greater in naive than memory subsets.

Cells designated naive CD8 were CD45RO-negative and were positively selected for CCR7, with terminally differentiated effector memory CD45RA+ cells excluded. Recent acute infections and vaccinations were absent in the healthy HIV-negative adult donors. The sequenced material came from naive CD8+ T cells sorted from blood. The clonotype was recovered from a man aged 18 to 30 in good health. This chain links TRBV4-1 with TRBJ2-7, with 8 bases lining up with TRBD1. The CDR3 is CASSQDPPGQVLTYEQYF. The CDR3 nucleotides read TGCGCCAGCAGCCAAGACCCGCCGGGACAGGTCCTAACCTACGAGCAGTACTTC.